Listed below are T cell receptor beta chains from one sample, sequenced in a study of response to subunit inactivated influenza vaccine. Each CDR3 protein gets one entry after TCRdb re-called the RT-PCR reads with MiXCR. The data hold about 570,000 distinct CDR3 sequences, with 10% to 12% observed a single time. These data are also associated with another study on T cells expressing NK-cell markers.

Sequencing was performed on PBMCs from blood, taken on the day of vaccination. These receptors were taken from a man over 45 who received an inactivated influenza vaccine. The CDR3 runs from the conserved cysteine through the conserved F or W. Each record gives: clone size, V gene, J gene, D gene, CDR3 DNA, CDR3 protein. A D gene is named only where the DNA matches it firmly. The size entry is marked missing in some rows and otherwise reads once, few, many or a size class.

>few|TRBV12-3/TRBV12-4|TRBJ2-2|-
TGTGCCAGCATGTCCGGGGAGCTGTTTTTT
CASMSGELFF
>-|TRBV24-1|TRBJ2-3|TRBD2
TGTGCCACCAGTGATCCCGGGACTAGCGCAGATACGCAGTATTTT
CATSDPGTSADTQYF
>few|TRBV5-1|TRBJ2-3|-
TGCGCCAGCAGACCCGGAGTTGGGCGGGACACAGATACGCAGTATTTT
CASRPGVGRDTDTQYF
>-|TRBV9|TRBJ2-1|-
TGTGCCAGCAGCGCATTCAGGACGGACAATGAGCAGTTCTTC
CASSAFRTDNEQFF
>-|TRBV7-3|TRBJ2-2|-
TGTGCCAGCAGCTTAAAGCAGGGGTCCGGGGAGCTGTTTTTT
CASSLKQGSGELFF
>-|TRBV6-6|TRBJ2-7|-
TGTGCCAGCAGTTATACAGACTACTACGAGCAGTACTTC
CASSYTDYYEQYF
>-|TRBV29-1|TRBJ2-5|TRBD2
TGCAGCGTTGAAGAGGGGGGGGGGACCCAGTACTTC
CSVEEGGGTQYF
>few|TRBV7-2|TRBJ2-7|TRBD2
TGTGCCAGCAGCTTACGGGTTTTAGCGGGAGGCCACGAGCAGTACTTC
CASSLRVLAGGHEQYF
>-|TRBV7-8|TRBJ2-6|-
TGTGCCAGCAGCTTAGGCCCACGCTCTGGGGCCAACGTCCTGACTTTC
CASSLGPRSGANVLTF
>-|TRBV2|TRBJ2-2|TRBD1
TGTGCCAGCAGTGGGACAGGGAGGCCCGGGGAGCTGTTTTTT
CASSGTGRPGELFF
>few|TRBV28|TRBJ2-5|-
TGTGCCAGCAGTTTACATACGATTCAAGAGACCCAGTACTTC
CASSLHTIQETQYF
>once|TRBV12-3/TRBV12-4|TRBJ1-5|TRBD1
TGTGCCAGCACCACGACAGGGAGGGGCAATCAGCCCCAGCATTTT
CASTTTGRGNQPQHF
>-|TRBV14|TRBJ2-3|-
TGTGCCAGCAGCCAAAGCCGACCGGGGCATAACACAGATACGCAGTATTTT
CASSQSRPGHNTDTQYF
>few|TRBV10-1|TRBJ2-1|-
TGCGCCAGCAGTGAGGAGTTGACTAGAGATTACAATGAGCAGTTCTTC
CASSEELTRDYNEQFF
>few|TRBV27|TRBJ2-2|-
TGTGCCAGCAGTCCGCGGGACAGTACGAACACCGGGGAGCTGTTTTTT
CASSPRDSTNTGELFF
>few|TRBV20-1|TRBJ1-1|-
TGCAGTGCTCGCCGACAGGCGAACACTGAAGCTTTCTTT
CSARRQANTEAFF
>few|TRBV27|TRBJ2-2|-
TGTGCCAGCAGGGGATCCCCCACGGGCACCGGGGAGCTGTTTTTT
CASRGSPTGTGELFF
>-|TRBV7-2|TRBJ2-5|-
TGTGCCAGCAGCTTAGTCACTCAAGAGACCCAGTACTTC
CASSLVTQETQYF
>many|TRBV12-3/TRBV12-4|TRBJ2-7|-
TGTGCCAGCAACCTAGGTGGGGGCGATTCCGAGCAGTACTTC
CASNLGGGDSEQYF
>-|TRBV20-1|TRBJ2-3|-
TGCAGTGCTAGCCCGGGGCCAGATACGCAGTATTTT
CSASPGPDTQYF
>-|TRBV15|TRBJ2-5|TRBD2
TGTGCCACCAGCAAGGATCTAGCGGAGAAAGAGACCCAGTACTTC
CATSKDLAEKETQYF
>-|TRBV28|TRBJ1-2|-
TGTGCCAGCACCATGGAGGGTTACTATGGCTACACCTTC
CASTMEGYYGYTF
>few|TRBV4-2|TRBJ1-4|-
TGTGCCAGCAGCCAAGGACAAGCAGGATTAAATGAAAAACTGTTTTTT
CASSQGQAGLNEKLFF
>few|TRBV20-1|TRBJ1-5|-
TGCAGTGCTAGAGGGGGCTCTCTAAGCAATCAGCCCCAGCATTTT
CSARGGSLSNQPQHF
>-|TRBV3-1|TRBJ2-7|-
TGTGCCAGCAGCCAAGAGATTAGACTTACCTACGAGCAGTACTTC
CASSQEIRLTYEQYF
>few|TRBV4-2|TRBJ2-3|-
TGTGCCAGCAGCCAATCTGGCGACGATACGCAGTATTTT
CASSQSGDDTQYF
>many|TRBV10-1|TRBJ2-5|-
TGCGCCAGCAGTGACTCAGGGAGAGAGACCCAGTACTTC
CASSDSGRETQYF
>few|TRBV20-1|TRBJ2-2|TRBD1
TGCAGTGCTAGAGGTCTACCGGGACAGGGAAACACCGGGGAGCTGTTTTTT
CSARGLPGQGNTGELFF
>many|TRBV27|TRBJ1-2|-
TGTGCCAGCAGCCCACTGGGGGCGCCGGATGGCTACACCTTC
CASSPLGAPDGYTF
>few|TRBV29-1|TRBJ2-3|-
TGCAGCGTCGACGGGACCTTAAGTAGCACAGATACGCAGTATTTT
CSVDGTLSSTDTQYF
>-|TRBV4-2|TRBJ2-5|-
TGTGCCAGCAGCCAAGGTGTTACAACAACCGACCAAGAGACCCAGTACTTC
CASSQGVTTTDQETQYF
>few|TRBV10-3|TRBJ2-1|-
TGTGCCATCAGCCCCGGGCAGGGAGCCTACAATGAGCAGTTCTTC
CAISPGQGAYNEQFF
>few|TRBV7-2|TRBJ2-4|TRBD1
TGTGCCAGCAGCCCTAAGGACAGGGGAGCGGGATTTCTGTACTTC
CASSPKDRGAGFLYF
>-|TRBV18|TRBJ1-1|-
TGTGCCAGCTCACTCGCGACGGATATGAACACTGAAGCTTTCTTT
CASSLATDMNTEAFF
>few|TRBV2|TRBJ2-6|TRBD2
TGTGCCAGCAGTGAAGCCCCTACCGGGGAGGGTTGGAGAAGGTCTGGGGCCAACGTCCTGACTTTC
CASSEAPTGEGWRRSGANVLTF
>many|TRBV7-2|TRBJ2-5|-
TGTGCCAGCAGCCCAGGACTACCCGGGGAGACCCAGTACTTC
CASSPGLPGETQYF
>few|TRBV7-2|TRBJ2-1|TRBD2
TGTGCCAGCAGCTTCGGACTAGCGTATGAGCAGTTCTTC
CASSFGLAYEQFF
>-|TRBV28|TRBJ1-1|TRBD1
TGTGCCAGCAGTTTCCAAGGACAGGGAAGGGTAGCTTTCTTT
CASSFQGQGRVAFF
>-|TRBV20-1|TRBJ2-5|TRBD2
TGCAGTGCTAGAGATCAGCGGGGGCGCCAAGAGACCCAGTACTTC
CSARDQRGRQETQYF
>once|TRBV5-1|TRBJ2-2|-
TGCGCCAGCAGCTGGACCGTCGGGGGCAGAAACACCGGGGAGCTGTTTTTT
CASSWTVGGRNTGELFF
>few|TRBV7-2|TRBJ1-2|-
TGTGCCAGCAGTCACGGGTCGCTCGATGGCTACACCTTC
CASSHGSLDGYTF
>few|TRBV5-6|TRBJ2-5|TRBD2
TGTGCCAGCAGCTTGGCTCTAGCGGAAGAGACCCAGTACTTC
CASSLALAEETQYF
>few|TRBV28|TRBJ2-7|TRBD2
TGTGCCAGCAGTTCACGACTAGCGGGGGGGAGCCGCGTCTACGAGCAGTACTTC
CASSSRLAGGSRVYEQYF
>-|TRBV5-1|TRBJ2-1|-
TGCGCCAGCAGCTTGGACAGGTTGAATGAGCAGTTCTTC
CASSLDRLNEQFF
>-|TRBV20-1|TRBJ1-5|TRBD1
TGCAGTGCTCAGACAGGGATAAGCCAGCCCCAGCATTTT
CSAQTGISQPQHF
>few|TRBV11-1|TRBJ2-4|TRBD1
TGTGCCAGCAGCGGCCGGGACAGGGCGAACATTCAGTACTTC
CASSGRDRANIQYF
>-|TRBV7-9|TRBJ2-1|TRBD1
TGTGCCAGCAGCGATGGGACAGTATACAATGAGCAGTTCTTC
CASSDGTVYNEQFF
>-|TRBV21-1|TRBJ2-7|-
TGTGCCAGCAGCAAAGCTCGCCGCCGAAACGAGCAGTACTTC
CASSKARRRNEQYF
>-|TRBV6-1|TRBJ2-7|-
TGTGCCAGCAGTGAAGCGATAGGGGGTTACGAGCAGTACTTC
CASSEAIGGYEQYF
>few|TRBV12-3/TRBV12-4|TRBJ1-5|TRBD1
TGTGCCAGCAGTCGCACAGGGGCCCGGGAGCATTTT
CASSRTGAREHF
>many|TRBV25-1|TRBJ2-7|TRBD1
TGTGCCAGAATGCCGGGACAGGTTATCTACGAGCAGTACTTC
CARMPGQVIYEQYF
>-|TRBV20-1|TRBJ2-7|TRBD1
TGCAGTGCCGCGGACAGGGGGTCCTACGAGCAGTACTTC
CSAADRGSYEQYF